A selection of T cell receptor beta chains follows, all from one sample in a study of T cell responses to AZD1222 COVID-19 vaccine. The table came from immunoSEQ multiplex PCR; TCRdb's copy has only in-frame clones and leaves some out. The sample carries about 110,000 clones, about 90% recorded once. The sequenced sample was peripheral blood, obtained on day 0 of AZD1222 vaccination. These receptors were taken from an adult in good health. CDR3s include the opening cysteine and the closing phenylalanine or tryptophan. A D gene is named only where the DNA matches it firmly. Clone size, where shown, is once, few, many, or a class for clones that have expanded.

d_call	j_call	v_call	clone_size	cdr3_aa	cdr3_nt
-	TRBJ1-3	TRBV11-2	-	CASSHGDRHSGNTIYF	TGTGCCAGCAGCCACGGCGACCGGCACTCTGGAAACACCATATATTTT
-	TRBJ2-3	TRBV3-1/TRBV3-2	once	CASSHRDYVRDTQYF	TGTGCCAGCAGCCATCGGGATTACGTTAGGGATACGCAGTATTTT
-	TRBJ2-7	TRBV21-1	-	CASSGGQYYEQYF	TGTGCCAGCAGCGGGGGACAGTACTACGAGCAGTACTTC
-	TRBJ2-6	TRBV18	-	CASSPVPSGANVLTF	TGTGCCAGCTCGCCAGTCCCCTCTGGGGCCAACGTCCTGACTTTC
-	TRBJ2-5	TRBV3-1/TRBV3-2	-	CASSHTSGLQETQYF	TGTGCCAGCAGCCATACCTCAGGACTCCAAGAGACCCAGTACTTC
-	TRBJ1-6	TRBV4-2	-	CASSQDVRGNSPLHF	TGTGCCAGCAGCCAAGATGTTAGGGGCAATTCACCCCTCCACTTT
-	TRBJ1-4	TRBV6-5	-	CASSYGADTRKLFF	TGTGCCAGCAGTTACGGTGCAGATACCCGAAAACTGTTTTTT
-	TRBJ2-1	TRBV5-1	-	CASSLATEAVMAYNEQFF	TGCGCCAGCAGCTTGGCCACCGAAGCGGTCATGGCCTACAATGAGCAGTTCTTC
TRBD1	TRBJ1-4	TRBV11-2	-	CASTRGTVNEKLFF	TGTGCCAGCACTCGTGGGACAGTTAATGAAAAACTGTTTTTT
-	TRBJ1-4	TRBV11-2	-	CASSSRGQGNEKLFF	TGTGCCAGCAGCTCCCGGGGCCAGGGGAATGAAAAACTGTTTTTT
-	TRBJ1-1	TRBV30	-	CAWTLGGNTEAFF	TGTGCCTGGACCTTAGGGGGGAACACTGAAGCTTTCTTT
TRBD1	TRBJ2-1	TRBV24-1	-	CATSDSYRGIEQFF	TGTGCCACCAGTGACTCCTACAGGGGCATCGAGCAGTTCTTC
-	TRBJ1-2	TRBV6-1	once	CASSEGGPGYTF	TGTGCCAGCAGTGAGGGGGGTCCTGGCTACACCTTC
-	TRBJ1-3	TRBV2	-	CASGRGSGNTIYF	TGTGCCAGCGGAAGGGGGTCAGGAAACACCATATATTTT
TRBD1	TRBJ1-2	TRBV2	-	CASRGDSYGYTF	TGTGCCAGCAGGGGGGACAGCTATGGCTACACCTTC
-	TRBJ2-3	TRBV7-2	-	CASSLLGGPHTDTQYF	TGTGCCAGCAGCTTATTGGGGGGTCCTCACACAGATACGCAGTATTTT
-	TRBJ1-1	TRBV20-1	-	CSASPPGSTEAFF	TGCAGTGCTAGTCCCCCGGGGAGCACTGAAGCTTTCTTT
-	TRBJ1-6	TRBV6-5	-	CASQGSYNSPLHF	TGTGCCAGCCAGGGAAGTTATAATTCACCCCTCCACTTT
TRBD1	TRBJ1-5	TRBV29-1	-	CSAGGTDNQPQHF	TGCAGCGCTGGGGGGACAGATAATCAGCCCCAGCATTTT
-	TRBJ1-5	TRBV5-5	-	CASSSTGTSQPQHF	TGTGCCAGCAGCTCTACAGGGACGAGTCAGCCCCAGCATTTT
TRBD2	TRBJ2-1	TRBV6-6	-	CASSYSGNSYNEQFF	TGTGCCAGCAGTTACAGCGGGAACTCCTACAATGAGCAGTTCTTC
TRBD1	TRBJ2-5	TRBV7-2	-	CASSTQTGLGETQYF	TGTGCCAGCAGCACCCAGACAGGGTTGGGGGAGACCCAGTACTTC
TRBD2	TRBJ2-5	TRBV7-7	-	CASSLGTSGRGETQYF	TGTGCCAGCAGCCTCGGGACTAGCGGGAGGGGTGAGACCCAGTACTTC
TRBD1	TRBJ1-5	TRBV6-6	-	CASSYTGGAGSSQHF	TGTGCCAGCAGTTACACAGGGGGTGCAGGTTCATCCCAGCATTTT
TRBD1	TRBJ1-2	TRBV19	-	CASSIGDRRANYGYTF	TGTGCCAGTAGTATTGGGGACAGGAGAGCTAACTATGGCTACACCTTC
-	TRBJ2-7	TRBV7-2	-	CASSVVGHLAYEQYF	TGTGCCAGCAGCGTAGTGGGTCACTTGGCCTACGAGCAGTACTTC
-	TRBJ1-6	TRBV6-5	-	CASSYGVGDYDSPLHF	TGTGCCAGCAGTTACGGGGTAGGCGATTATGATTCACCCCTCCACTTT
-	TRBJ1-1	TRBV5-1	-	CASRREGTEAFF	TGCGCCAGCAGGAGGGAGGGCACTGAAGCTTTCTTT
-	TRBJ2-7	TRBV11-2	-	CASSAQYSYEQYF	TGTGCCAGCAGCGCACAATACAGCTACGAGCAGTACTTC
TRBD1	TRBJ2-5	TRBV6-2/TRBV6-3	-	CASSTATGWGETQYF	TGTGCCAGCAGTACAGCGACAGGGTGGGGAGAGACCCAGTACTTC
TRBD2	TRBJ2-1	TRBV19	-	CASRDGTSGYNEQFF	TGTGCCAGTAGGGACGGGACTAGCGGCTACAATGAGCAGTTCTTC
TRBD1	TRBJ2-2	TRBV10-1	-	CASSESGGVGELFF	TGCGCCAGCAGTGAGTCAGGGGGCGTCGGGGAGCTGTTTTTT
TRBD2	TRBJ2-1	TRBV18	few	CASSPRERGLVLEQFF	TGTGCCAGCTCACCACGGGAACGGGGACTAGTTCTTGAGCAGTTCTTC
-	TRBJ2-6	TRBV5-1	-	CASSLVVGNSGANVLTF	TGCGCCAGCAGCTTGGTGGTCGGAAACTCTGGGGCCAACGTCCTGACTTTC
-	TRBJ2-1	TRBV14	-	CASSQGTRLLRPSYNEQFF	TGTGCCAGCAGCCAAGGCACTCGTTTGTTGCGGCCCTCCTACAATGAGCAGTTCTTC
-	TRBJ1-3	TRBV5-5	once	CASSLQSLSGNTIYF	TGTGCCAGCAGCTTACAGTCTCTCTCTGGAAACACCATATATTTT
-	TRBJ1-6	TRBV7-3	-	CASSLSGRRGSPLHF	TGTGCCAGCAGCTTAAGTGGGAGGAGGGGTTCACCCCTCCACTTT
TRBD2	TRBJ2-5	TRBV27	-	CASSLGLAGVQETQYF	TGTGCCAGCAGCCTGGGACTAGCGGGAGTCCAAGAGACCCAGTACTTC
-	TRBJ2-5	TRBV5-1	-	CASSSDRRETQYF	TGCGCCAGCAGCTCAGACAGGCGAGAGACCCAGTACTTC
-	TRBJ2-7	TRBV4-1	medium-sized	CASSQEEGSSYEQYF	TGCGCCAGCAGCCAAGAAGAGGGATCCTCCTACGAGCAGTACTTC
-	TRBJ2-7	TRBV27	once	CASSSIDSSYEQYF	TGTGCCAGCAGTTCGATCGACAGCTCCTACGAGCAGTACTTC
-	TRBJ1-2	TRBV10-2	-	CATSAEGGTGYTF	TGCGCCACCTCAGCGGAGGGAGGTACTGGCTACACCTTC
-	TRBJ2-3	TRBV5-4	-	CASSLTTYSTDTQYF	TGTGCCAGCAGCCTGACTACCTATAGCACAGATACGCAGTATTTT
TRBD1	TRBJ1-1	TRBV30	-	CASLQGARTEAFF	TGTGCCTCTCTACAGGGGGCTCGCACTGAAGCTTTCTTT
TRBD1	TRBJ1-5	TRBV19	-	CASGDRPWSNQPQHF	TGTGCCAGTGGGGACAGACCCTGGAGCAATCAGCCCCAGCATTTT
TRBD2	TRBJ2-3	TRBV2	-	CASRPGTTTDTQYF	TGTGCCAGCAGACCCGGGACTACCACAGATACGCAGTATTTT
-	TRBJ2-1	TRBV21-1	-	CASSKVSRGGLTYNEQFF	TGTGCCAGCAGCAAGGTAAGTAGGGGGGGACTAACCTACAATGAGCAGTTCTTC
-	TRBJ1-4	TRBV30	-	CAWSAQLNEKLFF	TGTGCCTGGAGTGCACAGCTTAATGAAAAACTGTTTTTT
-	TRBJ1-2	TRBV2	-	CASSVDNYGYTF	TGTGCCAGCAGTGTGGATAACTATGGCTACACCTTC
-	TRBJ1-2	TRBV9	-	CASSVAPRGSYGYTF	TGTGCCAGCAGCGTAGCCCCCAGGGGAAGCTATGGCTACACCTTC
-	TRBJ1-3	TRBV2	-	CASKRESSGNTIYF	TGTGCCAGCAAACGGGAGAGCTCTGGAAACACCATATATTTT
-	TRBJ1-1	TRBV7-9	-	CASSALGVTEAFF	TGTGCCAGCAGCGCCCTGGGTGTAACTGAAGCTTTCTTT
TRBD1	TRBJ2-7	TRBV2	-	CASTGTGGVRRDEQYF	TGTGCCAGCACTGGGACAGGGGGCGTTCGCCGCGACGAGCAGTACTTC
TRBD2	TRBJ2-3	TRBV14	-	CASSLMGLAADTQYF	TGTGCCAGCAGCCTTATGGGACTAGCCGCAGATACGCAGTATTTT
-	TRBJ1-5	TRBV27	-	CASRAHSNQPQHF	TGTGCCAGCAGAGCCCATAGCAATCAGCCCCAGCATTTT
-	TRBJ1-3	TRBV7-9	-	CASRLLTTEWQGGNTIYF	TGTGCCAGCAGGCTATTAACGACTGAATGGCAGGGGGGAAACACCATATATTTT
-	TRBJ1-4	TRBV7-6	-	CASSLHRASEKLFF	TGTGCCAGCAGCCTCCACAGGGCCAGTGAAAAACTGTTTTTT
-	TRBJ1-1	TRBV7-9	-	CASTLYGNTEAFF	TGTGCCAGCACCCTTTACGGGAACACTGAAGCTTTCTTT
-	TRBJ1-2	TRBV7-9	-	CASSLGTYYGYTF	TGTGCCAGCAGCCTAGGGACCTACTATGGCTACACCTTC
-	TRBJ1-5	TRBV4-1	-	CASSQLGLSNQPQHF	TGCGCCAGCAGCCAATTAGGGCTTAGCAATCAGCCCCAGCATTTT